This T cell receptor (beta chain) was found in a study of blood T cell repertoires in COVID-19. A word on this clone: Different DNA sequences within this sample yield the same CDR3.

CDR1 is SGHAT and CDR2 is FQNNGV in the germline V gene. There are 15 residues in the CDR3. The ends lost 0 bases at V and 4 bases at J; junction bases unmatched: 3. Repertoires were generated with immunoSEQ multiplex PCR, while TCRdb's copy carries only in-frame clones and drops some. In the table there are fewer than 30,000 clones, 80% to 90% of which are singletons. Sequencing was carried out using peripheral blood. The source is a woman aged 80 or older with COVID-19, enrolled during active disease. The chain has TRBV11-2 and TRBJ2-3, with 8 bases that match TRBD2. This chain's CDR3 is CASSLEGAGADTQYF. As DNA, the CDR3 is TGTGCCAGCAGCTTAGAAGGAGCGGGGGCAGATACGCAGTATTTT.